This T cell receptor (beta chain) was observed in a study of T cell responses to AZD1222 COVID-19 vaccine. For the study at large: Investigators merged groups given second doses at roughly 4 or roughly 12 weeks. General study findings and limits: Donors in the cohort were predominantly white British and more often female, and clonal diversity was possibly underestimated. Of spike-specific TCRs, nearly half reportedly target regions left unmutated in variants. Only six individuals given AZD1222 were seropositive at baseline.

On this clone: The target antigen is unknown.

Here immunoSEQ multiplex PCR was the method, and the copy in TCRdb shows in-frame clones only, minus some. In the table there are approximately 140,000 clones, 85% to 90% of which are singletons. The CDR3 has 15 residues. Germline V gene sequence: CDR1 MNHNS, CDR2 SASEGT. V was pared by 2 bases and J by 4 bases, with 14 bases between. This TCR was sampled from an adult in good health. The input for sequencing was peripheral blood, taken on day 0 of AZD1222 vaccination. The chain uses TRBV6-1 and TRBJ1-2; tentative D call: TRBD1 (5 bases). Written as DNA, the CDR3 is TGTGCCAGCAGTGAACGGGGTGTCGGGGGCTATGGCTACACCTTC. Its protein is CASSERGVGGYGYTF.